The present entry profiles one T cell receptor beta chain with its context. The target antigen is unknown. The ends lost 7 bases at V and 2 bases at J; junction bases unmatched: 13. Germline CDR1 MGHRA, CDR2 YSYEKL. The CDR3 contains 17 residues. These data belong to a study of T cells in Graves' hyperthyroidism and ophthalmopathy. Study findings and constraints: The blood repertoire included most of the expanded thyroid clonotypes above 0.001.

The CDR3 regions of TCR beta were amplified from RNA transcripts. During a first-round RT-PCR of the TCR CDR3, the HTBI primer set was used. MiXCR, run by TCRdb on the multiplex PCR reads, gives a single entry per CDR3 protein. The sample holds hundreds of thousands of distinct CDR3 sequences, less than 25% seen once. The specimen was blood. This sequence joins TRBV4-1 and TRBJ2-1; 8 positions agree with TRBD2. This receptor was obtained from a man aged 30-40 years with Graves' ophthalmopathy. In DNA form, the CDR3 reads TGCGCCAGCACCGCTACCGGGGGGGACCCCCCCTACAATGAGCAGTTCTTC. As protein: CASTATGGDPPYNEQFF.